This record covers a single T cell receptor (beta chain). Its specific antigen is unknown. No per-base quality is available; no much larger clone lies one base away. The data derive from a study of cytomegalovirus exposure and HLA in healthy donors (dated by TCRdb to the late 2010s). About the full investigation: According to an earlier analysis of 550 to 750 of the donors, about 179 million T cells yielded roughly 100 million unique TCR beta sequences and around 280 Gb of sequence data. An early release covering 550 to 700 HLA-typed donors comprised roughly 300 gigabases of sequencing data and some 79 million unique TCR sequences. Of the 350 to 450 genotyped donors, approximately 82% fell in the genetic ancestry cluster associated with self-reported Caucasian donors. The aim of the study was to test whether cataloging public T cell receptors could identify signatures of past pathogen exposure. The study used immunosequencing to profile the T cell repertoires of approximately 690 subjects and linked those repertoires to cytomegalovirus serostatus. Besides the first cohort of hundreds of subjects, a separate validation cohort made up of 90 to 150 different subjects was used. To predict cytomegalovirus infection status, the study combined high-throughput TCR immunosequencing, statistical association of individual TCRs with disease status, and machine learning. To study patterns of TCR occurrence, a later analysis re-analyzed previously published TCR beta repertoires from around 670 donors and added high-resolution HLA genotyping. Rather than using new phenotypic data, the later analysis identified candidate immune exposures from TCR beta sequences and from how often those sequences occurred across donors. In an earlier analysis of 587 of the donors, high-throughput TCR beta sequencing was used to judge whether each TCR beta V gene segment behaved as functional or pseudogenic. Alongside the repertoire data, information on donor age, sex, ethnicity and CMV serostatus was compiled. A later genetic analysis used genome-wide SNP genotypes for about 65% of the roughly 670 donors, treating that subset as a discovery cohort. Every discovery cohort repertoire had been produced on one sequencing platform. HLA typing included class I and class II loci at four-digit resolution. Typing coverage differed by locus: A, B, C, DRB1 and DQB1 were typed in about 620-640 donors, DQA1 in about 550, DPA1 in 600 to 610, and DPB1 in roughly 450. Several DR-DQ haplotypes were treated as single units for association and clustering because of strong linkage in the cohort. Among 300 to 500 genotyped donors of the cohort, an average of approximately 240,000 unique TCR beta nucleotide sequences was sequenced per donor, of which about 18% were non-productive. Beyond this particular receptor, the publication reports: Correlated functional status among segregating V segments might be attributable to linkage disequilibrium, but an unknown experimental factor could not be ruled out. When HLA alleles, especially DR and DQ, strongly co-occurred, TCR associations were difficult to assign to individual alleles. A later analysis found that TCR association rates varied across HLA loci, with DRB1 alleles showing the most associated TCRs and HLA-C alleles the fewest. In an earlier analysis of about 600 of the donors, most TCR beta V segments appeared in productive rearrangements about 90% or about 30% of the time, broadly matching IMGT annotations. Most TCR sequences were observed very rarely across donors, whereas some public TCRs were present in many individuals. Because counts were too low, some 16 rarely observed V segments, including chromosome 9 orphons, were excluded from the earlier analysis of several hundred of the donors. The presence/absence analyses assumed that sequencing depth was roughly uniform across donors, and that assumption may not be true. Compared with the 666-donor mean, donors in an Asian-associated ancestry cluster had fewer N-insertions in productive TCRs, according to a later genetic analysis. Some IMGT-functional V segments, including TRBV6-2 and TRBV6-3, could not be told apart with the 87-base-pair reads, so those segments were excluded. The classifier was reported to diagnose cytomegalovirus status with high specificity and sensitivity in both the original and validation cohorts. In the study, 150 to 200 TCR beta chains were listed as associated with cytomegalovirus. In a later analysis, most CMV-associated TCR beta chains were found to appear HLA-restricted, with HLA associations seemingly driven largely by CMV exposure. For the cohort, immune exposure information was limited to CMV serostatus. In a later analysis, several top co-occurrence clusters were reported to appear linked to parvovirus B19, influenza, CMV and Epstein-Barr virus. HLA typing was unavailable for some donors at each locus, so association tests used only the typed subset. Three of the identified cytomegalovirus-associated TCR beta chains were confirmed in vitro to be specific for cytomegalovirus antigens. A further reported finding was that TCR beta sequences accurately predicted the HLA-A and HLA-B alleles for most subjects in the first cohort. V-gene and J-gene trimming of TCR beta chains was associated with a missense DCLRE1C variant in a later genetic analysis, and the association was replicated in an independent cohort. This cohort had only TCR beta chains sequenced, and the lack of alpha or paired-chain data limited which features could be detected. In a later analysis, HLA-associated TCR beta chains showed more clonal expansion and lower generation probabilities than non-associated chains that were equally common. In a later analysis, some 17,000 TCR beta sequences were associated with specific HLA alleles at a false discovery rate of 0.05. The sequencing pipeline was judged likely to have produced a cluster of highly shared sequence variants as a technical artifact. According to the authors, the approach could potentially be generalized to other disease states and immunological phenotypes.

Libraries were made using the immunoSEQ multiplex PCR assay. For the multiplex PCR, a mixture combining 60 forward primers for TCR Vbeta segments and 13 reverse primers for TCR Jbeta segments was used. A multiplex PCR assay on genomic DNA amplified the CDR3 region of rearranged TCR beta genes. The Illumina HiSeq System was used to sequence the amplified TCR beta libraries as 87-base-pair reads. The paper's processing steps were these. A later analysis tallied around 87 million unique TCR beta chains across the 610 or so repertoires, and some 12 million of those chains were shared by two or more donors. Raw reads were error-corrected and collapsed into unique sequences with a nearest-neighbor algorithm that merged closely related sequences to remove PCR and sequencing errors. CDR3 sequences were aligned to IMGT reference sequences to assign V, D and J gene segments. For a sequence to be retained, a match of at least six nucleotides was required to both a V gene segment and a J gene segment. Rearrangements were classified as productive when the CDR3 lacked stop codons and remained in frame with V and J, and all other rearrangements were classified as non-productive. CDR3 was defined by IMGT convention, running from the second conserved V-encoded cysteine to the conserved J-encoded phenylalanine. The earlier analysis of 550 to 650 of the donors excluded any sequence lacking an unambiguous match to a single V gene segment. An earlier analysis of over 450 of the donors classified V segments as functional when productive rearrangements were above 56.7% and as segregating when the standard deviation between donors was above 5%. A statistical classification framework was built to diagnose cytomegalovirus status from the catalog of TCR beta chain sequences. In a later analysis, TCR nucleotide sequences were compared against IMGT/GENE-DB human TR gene sequences so that V and J genes could be assigned. A later analysis assigned CDR3 sequences and most-parsimonious VDJ recombination scenarios with the TCRdist pipeline. In a later analysis, each TCR beta chain was defined by its CDR3 amino acid sequence together with its V-gene family, and reads lacking a unique V-gene family were excluded. To address suspected cross-contamination and a sequencing artifact, a later analysis removed a few hundred highly shared, low-generation-probability nucleotide sequences. In a later analysis, a clonal expansion index was calculated for each public chain from normalized within-repertoire ranks of inferred template counts. A later analysis computed generation probabilities with a VDJ recombination model fitted to out-of-frame rearrangements, and checked the results against IGoR. In a later analysis, TCR-TCR, TCR-HLA and TCR-CMV co-occurrence was scored with hypergeometric tests, and a repertoire-size bias correction was applied to TCR pairs. A later analysis estimated false discovery rates by permuting HLA or CMV assignments 20 times. In a later analysis, co-occurring TCRs were grouped using DBSCAN, with TCRdist sequence similarity added in when clustering inside HLA-allele-positive subsets. Co-occurrence clustering excluded repertoires with fewer than 30,000 or more than 120,000 public chains, plus five with anomalous nucleotide sharing. The clones in this table, taken by TCRdb from immuneACCESS, are in-frame only. Not every clone is retained; where verified, under half of the shortfall comes from an unresolved V gene, and the cause of the rest is unknown. D and trimming were read from the DNA, whereas the V and J calls and clone size are those reported in that table. The sample records nearly 70,000 clones, 74% of which are singletons. Clones ranked in the top ten supply approximately 12% of the sample.

The cohort was made up of hundreds of healthy bone marrow donors. At the time of sampling, every cohort member was nominally healthy, though immune exposures that went unrecorded were likely present. The donor was CMV seropositive and was included in the group of 290 or so seropositive cohort members. Every donor gave a peripheral blood sample, and the peripheral blood mononuclear cells from that sample were used for TCR beta sequencing. Genomic DNA extraction from the blood cell samples was performed with the Qiagen DNeasy Blood Extraction Kit. Its CDR3 holds 16 amino acids, cysteine through phenylalanine. Only CDR3 DNA is held: 48 bases, read in frame from base 1. V ends up 3 bases short and J 3 bases short, with an unmatched junction base count of 9. The germline V gene gives CDR1 as LGHNT and CDR2 as FRNRAP.

This clonotype was obtained from a woman aged 55-69 years in good health and CMV-seropositive. The sequence links TRBV12-5 to TRBJ2-7; 9 bases in the junction line up with TRBD2. Sequencing was performed on PBMCs. The nucleotide sequence reads TGTGCTAGTGGTTTCAGCCGTAGCGGGAGTGGCTACGAGCAGTACTTC. Its protein reads: CASGFSRSGSGYEQYF. With the rest looked up from the reference TRBV12-5 and TRBJ2-7 genes rather than sequenced, the full variable domain is DARVTQTPRHKVTEMGQEVTMRCQPILGHNTVFWYRQTMMQGLELLAYFRNRAPLDDSGMPKDRFSAEMPDATLATLKIQPSEPRDSAVYFCASGFSRSGSGYEQYFGPGTRLTVT.